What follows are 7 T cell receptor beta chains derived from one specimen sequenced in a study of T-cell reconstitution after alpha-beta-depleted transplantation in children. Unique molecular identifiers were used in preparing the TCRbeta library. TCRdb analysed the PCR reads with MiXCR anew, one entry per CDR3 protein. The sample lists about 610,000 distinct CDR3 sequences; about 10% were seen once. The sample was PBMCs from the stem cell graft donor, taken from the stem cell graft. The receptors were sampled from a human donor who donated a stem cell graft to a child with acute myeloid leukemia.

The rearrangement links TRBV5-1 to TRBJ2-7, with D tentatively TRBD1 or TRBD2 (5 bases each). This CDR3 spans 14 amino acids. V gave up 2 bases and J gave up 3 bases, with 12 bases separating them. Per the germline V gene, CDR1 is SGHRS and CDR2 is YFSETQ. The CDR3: CASSLEGYGYEQYF. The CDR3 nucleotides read TGCGCCAGCAGCTTAGAGGGGTATGGCTACGAGCAGTACTTC.

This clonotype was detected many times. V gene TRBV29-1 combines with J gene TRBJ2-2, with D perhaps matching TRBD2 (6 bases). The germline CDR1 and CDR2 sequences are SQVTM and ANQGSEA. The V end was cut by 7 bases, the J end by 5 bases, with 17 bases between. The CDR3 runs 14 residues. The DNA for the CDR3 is TGCAGCGGGGGGGTAGCGGTGGTAACCGGGGAGCTGTTTTTT. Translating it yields CSGGVAVVTGELFF.

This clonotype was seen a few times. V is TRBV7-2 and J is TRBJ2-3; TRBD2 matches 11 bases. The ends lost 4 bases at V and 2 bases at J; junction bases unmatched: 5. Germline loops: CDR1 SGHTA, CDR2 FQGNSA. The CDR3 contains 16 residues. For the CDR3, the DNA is TGTGCCAGCAGCTCAGGGACTAGCGGCTTCACAGATACGCAGTATTTT. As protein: CASSSGTSGFTDTQYF.

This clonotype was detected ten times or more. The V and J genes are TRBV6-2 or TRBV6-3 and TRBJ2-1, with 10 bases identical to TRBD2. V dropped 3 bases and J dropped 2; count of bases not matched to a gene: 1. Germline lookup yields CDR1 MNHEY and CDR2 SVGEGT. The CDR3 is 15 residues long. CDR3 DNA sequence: TGTGCCAGCAGTTATACTAGCGGGACCTACAATGAGCAGTTCTTC. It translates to CASSYTSGTYNEQFF.

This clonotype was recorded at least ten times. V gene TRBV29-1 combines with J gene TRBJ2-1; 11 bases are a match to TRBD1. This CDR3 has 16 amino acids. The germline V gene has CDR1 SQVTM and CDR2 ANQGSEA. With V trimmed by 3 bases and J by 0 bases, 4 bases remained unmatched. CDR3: CSVDWGTGGSYNEQFF. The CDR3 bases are TGCAGCGTTGATTGGGGGACAGGGGGCTCCTACAATGAGCAGTTCTTC.

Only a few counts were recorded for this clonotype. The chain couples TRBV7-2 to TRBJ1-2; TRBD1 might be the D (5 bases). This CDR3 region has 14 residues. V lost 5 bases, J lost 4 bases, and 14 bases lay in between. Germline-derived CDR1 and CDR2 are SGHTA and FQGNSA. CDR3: CASSLPRGIYGYTF. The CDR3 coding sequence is TGTGCCAGCAGCCTCCCAAGGGGCATCTATGGCTACACCTTC.

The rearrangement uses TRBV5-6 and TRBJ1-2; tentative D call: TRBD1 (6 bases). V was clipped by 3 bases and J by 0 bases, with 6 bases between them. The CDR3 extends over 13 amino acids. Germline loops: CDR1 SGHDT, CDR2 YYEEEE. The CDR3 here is CASSSGANYGYTF. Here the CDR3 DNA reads TGTGCCAGCAGCTCAGGGGCTAACTATGGCTACACCTTC. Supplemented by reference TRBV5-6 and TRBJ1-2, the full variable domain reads DAGVTQSPTHLIKTRGQQVTLRCSPKSGHDTVSWYQQALGQGPQFIFQYYEEEERQRGNFPDRFSGHQFPNYSSELNVNALLLGDSALYLCASSSGANYGYTFGSGTRLTVV.